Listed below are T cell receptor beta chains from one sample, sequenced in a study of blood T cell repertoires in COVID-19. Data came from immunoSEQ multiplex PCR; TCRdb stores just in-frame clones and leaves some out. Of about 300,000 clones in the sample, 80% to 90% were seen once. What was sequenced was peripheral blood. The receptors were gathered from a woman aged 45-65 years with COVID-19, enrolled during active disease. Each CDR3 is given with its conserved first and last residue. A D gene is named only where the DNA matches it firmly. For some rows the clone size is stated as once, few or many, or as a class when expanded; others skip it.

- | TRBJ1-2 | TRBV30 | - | CAWSGQAAVGYTF | TGTGCCTGGAGTGGACAGGCGGCGGTTGGCTACACCTTC
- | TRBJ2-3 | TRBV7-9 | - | CASSLAGTWDTQYF | TGTGCCAGCAGCTTAGCGGGCACCTGGGATACGCAGTATTTT
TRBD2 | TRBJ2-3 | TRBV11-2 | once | CASSPSIGLAGDTQYF | TGTGCCAGCAGCCCGTCCATCGGACTAGCGGGAGATACGCAGTATTTT
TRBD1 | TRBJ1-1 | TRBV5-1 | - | CASSLGIWVDRAWGNTEAFF | TGCGCCAGCAGCTTGGGTATCTGGGTGGACAGGGCATGGGGGAACACTGAAGCTTTCTTT
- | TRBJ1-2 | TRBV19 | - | CASSISYRDYGYTF | TGTGCCAGTAGTATTTCATACAGGGACTATGGCTACACCTTC
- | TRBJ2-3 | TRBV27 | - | CASHRVYTDTQYF | TGTGCCAGCCACAGGGTTTATACAGATACGCAGTATTTT
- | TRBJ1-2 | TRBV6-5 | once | CASSYSASEVNYGYTF | TGTGCCAGCAGTTACTCGGCCTCAGAAGTTAACTATGGCTACACCTTC
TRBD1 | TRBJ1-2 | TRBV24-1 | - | CATSEGRDSYGYTF | TGTGCCACCAGTGAGGGACGGGACAGCTATGGCTACACCTTC
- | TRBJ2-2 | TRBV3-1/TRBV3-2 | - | CASSQRRQGYGELFF | TGTGCCAGCAGCCAGAGGAGGCAGGGGTACGGGGAGCTGTTTTTT
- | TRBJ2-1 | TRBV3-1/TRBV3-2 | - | CASRRQQSNEQFF | TGTGCCAGCAGGCGACAACAATCCAATGAGCAGTTCTTC
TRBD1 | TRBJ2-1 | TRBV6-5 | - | CASSPLGTANNEQFF | TGTGCCAGCAGCCCGCTCGGGACAGCTAACAATGAGCAGTTCTTC
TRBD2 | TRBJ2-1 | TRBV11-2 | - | CASSPISGRYVF | TGTGCCAGCAGCCCGATAAGCGGGAGATACGTCTTC
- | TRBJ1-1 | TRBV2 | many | CASSDFGGNTEAFF | TGTGCCAGCAGTGATTTCGGGGGGAACACTGAAGCTTTCTTT
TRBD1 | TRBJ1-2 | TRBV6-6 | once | CASSYNRGGPNYGYTF | TGTGCCAGCAGTTACAACAGGGGGGGCCCTAACTATGGCTACACCTTC
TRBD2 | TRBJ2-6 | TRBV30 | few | CAWRKSGRTSGANVLTF | TGTGCCTGGAGAAAAAGCGGGAGGACCTCTGGGGCCAACGTCCTGACTTTC
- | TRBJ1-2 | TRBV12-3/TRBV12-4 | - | CASSLPGYGYTF | TGTGCCAGCAGTCTCCCGGGGTATGGCTACACCTTC